Sequencing of this T cell receptor beta chain was carried out in a study of vaccination and CD4 T cells after COVID-19. About the study: Post-vaccine sample collection happened at a median of 72 days after dose two, ranging 14 to 241. General study points: Median counts of SARS-CoV-2-reactive clonotypes increased from around 21 to 38; this difference was not significant. Sampling was limited to relatively few convalescent patients, with no early post-infection timepoints studied.

Sequenced with the Oncomine TCR Beta short-read assay was DNA taken from cultured CD4+ T cells. TCRdb re-called the PCR reads through MiXCR, storing one row per CDR3 protein. The table records over 8,500 distinct CDR3 sequences, under 65% of them present only once. This CDR3 is built from 14 residues. The J segment lost 4 bases and the V segment lost 5 bases, leaving 7 bases of the junction unmatched. CDR1 MNHNS and CDR2 SASEGT come from the germline V gene. Concerning this clonotype: Its matching antigen is unknown.

The treatment was: approximately 9-day PBMC culture with coronavirus spike peptide pools or control peptides (ViraFEST assay). Under the ViraFEST approach, antigen-specific T cells were expanded with peptide pools and TCRs subsequently sequenced. J is TRBJ1-2 and V is TRBV6-1; 7 bases agree with TRBD1. The sample consisted of CD4+ T cells from blood, cultured in vitro. The clonotype originates from a human donor who had recovered from COVID-19. The CDR3 region is CASSPIRGTYGYTF. The CDR3 nucleotides read TGTGCCAGCAGTCCCATCAGGGGGACCTATGGCTACACCTTC.